The 31 T cell receptor beta chains below all came from one sample that was sequenced in a study of T-cell reconstitution after alpha-beta-depleted transplantation in children. Unique molecular identifiers were incorporated into the prepared TCRbeta library. TCRdb analysed the PCR reads with MiXCR anew, one entry per CDR3 protein. The sample holds 100,000 to 120,000 distinct CDR3 sequences; approximately 10% are singletons and the top ten take about 8.8%. Material: PBMCs from the stem cell graft donor, obtained from the stem cell graft. The receptors originated from a human donor who donated a stem cell graft to a child with acute lymphoblastic leukemia.

This clonotype was detected only once. The V call is TRBV4-1, the J call TRBJ2-7; D gene unclear. The CDR3 is 11 residues long. Trimming left V 1 base short and J 10 bases short, with 8 bases between. CDR1 and CDR2 from the germline V gene are MGHRA and YSYEKL. The DNA of the CDR3 is TGCGCCAGCAGCCAAGGGGTAGAACAGTACTTC. This encodes CASSQGVEQYF.

To note about this clonotype: Being one base from a much bigger clone, this may be a read error. V is TRBV28 and J is TRBJ2-7, with D possibly matching TRBD1 (5 bases). The CDR3 has 10 amino acids. The germline V gene has CDR1 MDHEN and CDR2 SYDVKM. The DNA for the CDR3 is TGTGCCACACAGGCCTACGACCAGTACTTC. This encodes CATQAYDQYF.

This clonotype was detected ten times or more. The J gene is TRBJ1-5, the V gene TRBV2; TRBD1 might be the D (5 bases). Germline CDR1 and CDR2: SNHLY and FYNNEI. The CDR3 consists of 15 residues. V was clipped by 7 bases and J by 3 bases, with 16 bases between them. The CDR3, as DNA: TGTGCCAGCACGCCAGGACACAACGTCAATCAGCCCCAGCATTTT. Protein: CASTPGHNVNQPQHF.

This clonotype was counted many times. V usage is TRBV7-2 and J usage is TRBJ1-2; D not resolved. Trimming shortened V by 0 bases and J by 4 bases, and 9 bases separated the two germline ends. The CDR3 runs 14 residues. Germline V CDR1 and CDR2: SGHTA, FQGNSA. This CDR3 is CASSLANGPYGYTF. The CDR3 nucleotides read TGTGCCAGCAGCTTAGCGAACGGTCCCTATGGCTACACCTTC.

This clonotype was found many times. In DNA, the CDR3 is TGCGCCAGCAGCTTGGAGGCAGGGAGTTCACCCCTCCACTTT. This translates into CASSLEAGSSPLHF. The chain employs TRBV5-1 and TRBJ1-6; weak D call: TRBD1 (5 bases). This CDR3 is built from 14 residues. V was shortened by 0 bases and J by 9 bases, with 10 bases between the two germline ends. Looked up from germline, CDR1 is SGHRS and CDR2 is YFSETQ.

This clonotype was seen repeatedly, ten times or more. The chain couples TRBV27 to TRBJ2-4; the D is unclear. The V gene lost 3 bases and the J gene lost 2 bases, with 20 bases spanning the gap. Germline CDR1 and CDR2: MNHEY and SMNVEV (reference sequence). The CDR3 covers 18 residues. The CDR3 loop is CASSFSPQVSGPKNIQYF. The CDR3, as DNA: TGTGCCAGCAGTTTTTCCCCCCAGGTCTCCGGTCCCAAAAACATTCAGTACTTC.

This clonotype was counted at least ten times. This chain links TRBV12-3 or TRBV12-4 with TRBJ1-5, with D tentatively TRBD1 (6 bases). The CDR3 covers 14 residues. V dropped 6 bases and J dropped 6 bases, with 15 bases sitting between them. The CDR3, as DNA: TGTGCCAGCAGGGGGACACCGGTAGCTCAGCCCCAGCATTTT. Its translation: CASRGTPVAQPQHF.

This clonotype was seen at least ten times. The genes are TRBV12-3 or TRBV12-4 and TRBJ1-2; 7 nucleotides match TRBD1. Losses at the gene ends were 5 bases for V and 4 bases for J; bases not matched to a gene: 4. This CDR3 comprises 13 residues. The CDR3 sequence: CASSPGTVYGYTF. Written as DNA, the CDR3 is TGTGCCAGCAGTCCCGGGACAGTCTATGGCTACACCTTC.

This clonotype has a count of ten or more. The chain couples TRBV20-1 to TRBJ2-7; 7 bases align to TRBD2. V dropped 6 bases and J dropped 7; count of bases not matched to a gene: 18. The CDR3 has 15 amino acids. Per germline, CDR1 DFQATT and CDR2 SNEGSKA (reference sequence). The CDR3 region is CSAQRDSELLGEQYF. CDR3 nucleotide sequence: TGCAGTGCCCAGCGGGACTCCGAACTGTTGGGGGAGCAGTACTTC.

There are many counts of this clonotype. V usage is TRBV20-1 and J usage is TRBJ1-5, with D maybe TRBD1 (6 bases). CDR3 length: 15 amino acids. Germline V CDR1 and CDR2: DFQATT, SNEGSKA (reference sequence). The V end was cut by 2 bases, the J end by 5 bases, with 16 bases between. The CDR3 loop is CSARSLQGFDQPQHF. Here the CDR3 DNA reads TGCAGTGCTAGATCCCTACAGGGATTCGATCAGCCCCAGCATTTT.

The table lists this clonotype with many counts. V and J are TRBV30 and TRBJ2-2, with a possible D match to TRBD1 (6 bases). This CDR3 has 14 amino acids. The V gene lost 0 bases and the J gene lost 3 bases, with 8 bases spanning the gap. Germline V gives CDR1 GTSNPN, CDR2 SVGIG (reference sequence). CDR3 amino acids: CAWSVQGYTGELFF. The DNA for the CDR3 is TGTGCCTGGAGTGTACAGGGTTACACCGGGGAGCTGTTTTTT.

This clonotype was seen ten or more times. CDR3 region: CASSFEGGNTIYF. CDR3 coding DNA: TGTGCCAGCAGTTTTGAGGGGGGAAACACCATATATTTT. The chain links TRBV12-3 or TRBV12-4 to TRBJ1-3; perhaps TRBD1 as D (5 bases). Trimming pared 3 bases from V and 4 bases from J, leaving 7 bases between. CDR3 length: 13 residues.

V is TRBV9 and J is TRBJ1-5; 7 bases align to TRBD1. Germline loops: CDR1 SGDLS, CDR2 YYNGEE. After removal of 3 bases from V and 6 bases from J, the junction contained 3 bases not matched to a gene. This CDR3 is built from 13 residues. The CDR3 nucleotides read TGTGCCAGCAGCGGAGGGGGCACTCAGCCCCAGCATTTT. It encodes CASSGGGTQPQHF.

This chain uses TRBV9 with TRBJ1-1; 9 bases are a match to TRBD1. V lost 0 bases and J lost 10; bases outside the gene matches: 4. Looked up from germline, CDR1 is SGDLS and CDR2 is YYNGEE. The CDR3 covers 13 residues. CDR3 in amino acids: CASSVDRGRPAFF. The CDR3 region has the DNA TGTGCCAGCAGCGTAGACAGGGGGCGACCAGCTTTCTTT.

This clonotype was observed a few times. The V and J genes are TRBV27 and TRBJ2-1; D is possibly TRBD1 (6 bases). Germline V gene data show CDR1 as MNHEY and CDR2 as SMNVEV (reference sequence). Trimming pared 2 bases from V and 1 base from J, leaving 9 bases between. CDR3 length: 15 amino acids. The CDR3, as DNA: TGTGCCAGCAGTTTAATGACAGGATCCTACAATGAGCAGTTCTTC. Translated: CASSLMTGSYNEQFF.

This clonotype came up many times. The gene calls are TRBV5-1 and TRBJ2-3; 9 nucleotides line up with TRBD2. Trimming cost V 0 bases and J 1 base; bases outside gene matches: 9. Germline V lookup: CDR1 SGHRS, CDR2 YFSETQ. CDR3 length: 18 amino acids. The CDR3: CASSLGSGGSLGTDTQYF. DNA of the CDR3: TGCGCCAGCAGCTTGGGTAGCGGGGGCTCACTTGGCACAGATACGCAGTATTTT. The variable domain in full, completed from reference TRBV5-1 and TRBJ2-3, reads KAGVTQTPRYLIKTRGQQVTLSCSPISGHRSVSWYQQTPGQGLQFLFEYFSETQRNKGNFPGRFSGRQFSNSRSEMNVSTLELGDSALYLCASSLGSGGSLGTDTQYFGPGTRLTVL.

This clonotype was seen repeatedly, ten times or more. This chain links TRBV10-3 with TRBJ2-3; 9 positions match TRBD1. CDR1 and CDR2 from the germline V gene are ENHRY and SYGVKD. The CDR3 covers 14 residues. V gave up 6 bases and J gave up 5 bases; unmatched junction bases: 6. The CDR3 region is CAISPDRGGDTQYF. CDR3 DNA sequence: TGTGCCATCAGCCCGGACAGGGGAGGAGATACGCAGTATTTT.

Many counts were recorded for this clonotype. This chain uses TRBV4-2 with TRBJ2-1, with D possibly being TRBD2 (6 bases). The CDR3 totals 18 residues. Germline V lookup: CDR1 LGHNA, CDR2 YNFKEQ. V was trimmed by 2 bases and J by 4 bases, leaving 21 bases between them. Written as DNA, the CDR3 is TGTGCCAGCAGCCAAACGCCGCCATTAGCGGACCTATACAATGAGCAGTTCTTC. Encoded protein: CASSQTPPLADLYNEQFF.

This chain links TRBV24-1 with TRBJ2-5; D not certain. This CDR3 region has 12 residues. V gave up 5 bases and J gave up 4 bases, with 7 bases separating them. Germline V gene lookup returns CDR1 KGHDR and CDR2 SFDVKD. This CDR3 is CATSGSPETQYF. In DNA form, the CDR3 reads TGTGCCACCAGTGGTAGCCCAGAGACCCAGTACTTC.

This clonotype was seen ten or more times. The V call is TRBV9, the J call TRBJ2-7, with TRBD1 identical over 12 bases. With 4 bases clipped from V and 6 bases from J, the junction kept 5 bases outside the gene matches. The CDR3 is 14 amino acids. In germline, CDR1 is SGDLS, CDR2 YYNGEE. The CDR3 nucleotides are TGTGCCAGCAGCTACCGGGACAGGGGGCTCGAGCAGTACTTC. This gives the protein CASSYRDRGLEQYF.

This clonotype has a count of ten or more. The rearrangement links TRBV30 to TRBJ1-2; D unresolved. The CDR3 loop spans 14 amino acids. V was pared by 0 bases and J by 4 bases, with 12 bases between. Germline CDR1 reads GTSNPN; CDR2 reads SVGIG (reference sequence). In nucleotides, the CDR3 is TGTGCCTGGAGTGTCAGTTCACTGAGCTATGGCTACACCTTC. Its translation: CAWSVSSLSYGYTF.

This clonotype was found many times. This chain joins TRBV12-3 or TRBV12-4 and TRBJ1-1; 9 bases fit TRBD1. Trimming removed 5 bases from V and 1 base from J; junction bases left unmatched: 5. The CDR3 is 15 residues long. The CDR3 bases are TGTGCCAGCAGTCCCACAGGGGGCGGGAACACTGAAGCTTTCTTT. This sequence encodes CASSPTGGGNTEAFF.

The rearrangement uses TRBV27 and TRBJ1-1; D may be TRBD1 (5 bases). The CDR3 length is 14 residues. Between the trimmed V and J ends, which lost 2 bases and 2 bases, there was a span of 9 bases. Per germline, CDR1 MNHEY and CDR2 SMNVEV (reference sequence). CDR3 coding DNA: TGTGCCAGCAGTTTAATTGGGGGTAACACTGAAGCTTTCTTT. It specifies CASSLIGGNTEAFF.

The sample holds many counts of this clonotype. The rearrangement uses TRBV20-1 and TRBJ1-1; a weak D match, TRBD1 (5 bases). CDR3 length equals 12 residues. Trimming cost V 2 bases and J 7 bases, with 11 bases left between them. Germline V gene lookup returns CDR1 DFQATT and CDR2 SNEGSKA (reference sequence). The CDR3 region has the DNA TGCAGTGCTAGACGACGGGGCGGTGAAGCTTTCTTT. It yields the protein CSARRRGGEAFF.

This clonotype was seen ten or more times. The genes are TRBV7-2 and TRBJ1-4; 8 bases line up with TRBD1. Per the germline V gene, CDR1 is SGHTA and CDR2 is FQGNSA. Trimming removed 7 bases from V and 7 bases from J; junction bases left unmatched: 14. The CDR3 loop spans 16 amino acids. CDR3 sequence reads: CASMGTGGRWGEKLFF. Here the CDR3 DNA reads TGTGCCAGCATGGGGACAGGTGGCCGATGGGGTGAAAAACTGTTTTTT.

This clonotype was counted many times. V is TRBV20-1 and J is TRBJ1-5; D perhaps matches TRBD1 (5 bases). Germline V lookup: CDR1 DFQATT, CDR2 SNEGSKA (reference sequence). V was cut by 7 bases and J by 0 bases, with 16 bases left in between. This CDR3 has 15 residues. The CDR3 nucleotides are TGCAGTGTAAGCCGGGACGATGTTAGCAATCAGCCCCAGCATTTT. Translation gives CSVSRDDVSNQPQHF.

This clonotype was detected ten times or more. The chain is built from TRBV12-3 or TRBV12-4 and TRBJ2-3; a weak D match, TRBD1 (6 bases). V was shortened by 4 bases and J by 1 base, with 9 bases between the two germline ends. There are 14 residues in the CDR3. In nucleotides, the CDR3 is TGTGCCAGCAGTTCCAGGGGCCGCACAGATACGCAGTATTTT. This sequence encodes CASSSRGRTDTQYF.

This clonotype was counted ten times or more. The chain has TRBV4-3 and TRBJ2-1; D is perhaps TRBD2 (6 bases). Deletions cut 0 bases from V and 7 bases from J, with 10 bases between. This CDR3 comprises 14 residues. Germline values: CDR1 LGHNA, CDR2 YSLEER. CDR3 amino acids: CASSQDNGGNEQFF. DNA for the CDR3: TGCGCCAGCAGCCAAGATAACGGGGGAAATGAGCAGTTCTTC.

This clonotype was counted ten times or more. J is TRBJ2-2 and V is TRBV11-2; 8 bases match TRBD1. The CDR3 runs 16 residues. Germline assignment: CDR1 SGHAT and CDR2 FQNNGV. Trimming at V came to 1 base and at J to 8 bases, leaving 9 bases not matched to a gene. The CDR3 DNA follows: TGTGCCAGCAGCTTAGCCGACGGACAGGGTATTGGGGAGCTGTTTTTT. This gives the protein CASSLADGQGIGELFF.

This clonotype was detected ten times or more. The chain couples TRBV7-8 to TRBJ2-1; 7 nucleotides align to TRBD2. Trimming cost V 1 base and J 2 bases; bases outside gene matches: 11. The germline gives CDR1 SGHVS, CDR2 FQNEAQ. CDR3 length equals 18 residues. CDR3 amino acids: CASSLVGRGRSTYNEQFF. In DNA form, the CDR3 reads TGTGCCAGCAGCTTAGTTGGGAGGGGCCGCTCCACCTACAATGAGCAGTTCTTC.

The chain recombines TRBV7-3 with TRBJ1-1; perhaps TRBD1 as D (5 bases). Germline assignment: CDR1 SGHTA and CDR2 FQGTGA. Trimming stripped 3 bases from V and 0 bases from J, with 32 bases between. The CDR3 is 22 amino acids. The CDR3 reads CASSFTTIKGRSVSSMNTEAFF. The CDR3 DNA sequence: TGTGCCAGCAGCTTTACAACGATTAAGGGACGGAGTGTTTCGAGTATGAACACTGAAGCTTTCTTT.